A selection of T cell receptor beta chains follows, all from one sample in a study of CD8 T cells in Susac syndrome. TCRdb redid the calling of the immunoSEQ multiplex PCR reads with MiXCR, one entry per CDR3 protein. The table has 100,000 to 150,000 distinct CDR3 sequences, around 94% seen once. The source material was CD8+ T cells from PBMCs. The receptors stem from a human donor with Susac syndrome. The CDR3 runs from the conserved cysteine through the conserved F or W. Fields, in order: clone size, J gene, V gene, CDR3 length, D gene, CDR3 DNA, CDR3 protein. D genes are given only for firm matches. The size of a clone is reported for some rows only, either as once, few or many, or as a class for expanded clones.

abundance: -
j_gene: TRBJ2-1
v_gene: TRBV13
len: 16
d_gene: TRBD2
CDR3nt: TGTGCCAGCAGCTTAGCAGGCGGGAGTCGCTACAATGAGCAGTTCTTC
CDR3aa: CASSLAGGSRYNEQFF

abundance: -
j_gene: TRBJ2-2
v_gene: TRBV7-9
len: 15
d_gene: -
CDR3nt: TGTGCCAGCAGCTTAACCGGGAGCGGCACCGGGGAGCTGTTTTTT
CDR3aa: CASSLTGSGTGELFF

abundance: -
j_gene: TRBJ2-7
v_gene: TRBV7-8
len: 15
d_gene: TRBD1
CDR3nt: TGTGCCAGCAGCCCCGGACAGGGGGGTCCCTACGAGCAGTACTTC
CDR3aa: CASSPGQGGPYEQYF

abundance: once
j_gene: TRBJ1-1
v_gene: TRBV5-6
len: 14
d_gene: -
CDR3nt: TGTGCCAGCAGCCCGCAATCAAGGAACACTGAAGCTTTCTTT
CDR3aa: CASSPQSRNTEAFF

abundance: -
j_gene: TRBJ2-5
v_gene: TRBV5-1
len: 17
d_gene: -
CDR3nt: TGCGCCAGCAGCTTGGCCCGGCCAACCGTGGCTAAGAGCGCCCAGTACTTC
CDR3aa: CASSLARPTVAKSAQYF

abundance: -
j_gene: TRBJ2-1
v_gene: TRBV11-1
len: 17
d_gene: TRBD2
CDR3nt: TGTGCCAGCAGCTTAGGGCGGGAGGGCCTAATGAACAATGAGCAGTTCTTC
CDR3aa: CASSLGREGLMNNEQFF

abundance: once
j_gene: TRBJ2-1
v_gene: TRBV7-6
len: 16
d_gene: -
CDR3nt: TGTGCCAGCACCGAACAGGTTCCTGACTCCTACAATGAGCAGTTCTTC
CDR3aa: CASTEQVPDSYNEQFF

abundance: -
j_gene: TRBJ2-1
v_gene: TRBV7-9
len: 15
d_gene: -
CDR3nt: TGTGCCAGCAGCCCTAGCGCTAGCTCCTACAATGAGCAGTTCTTC
CDR3aa: CASSPSASSYNEQFF

abundance: once
j_gene: TRBJ2-3
v_gene: TRBV24-1
len: 16
d_gene: -
CDR3nt: TGTGCCACCAGTGATTCTTATGGGGAATTAGGAGATACGCAGTATTTT
CDR3aa: CATSDSYGELGDTQYF

abundance: -
j_gene: TRBJ2-3
v_gene: TRBV20-1
len: 14
d_gene: -
CDR3nt: TGCAGTGCTAGAACTCAGGGAACGCCAGATACGCAGTATTTT
CDR3aa: CSARTQGTPDTQYF

abundance: -
j_gene: TRBJ2-1
v_gene: TRBV7-9
len: 14
d_gene: -
CDR3nt: TGTGCCAGCACTTTTACGTACTCCTACAATGAGCAGTTCTTC
CDR3aa: CASTFTYSYNEQFF

abundance: few
j_gene: TRBJ1-1
v_gene: TRBV7-9
len: 12
d_gene: TRBD1
CDR3nt: TGTGCCAGCAAACACGGGGACAGTGAAGCTTTCTTT
CDR3aa: CASKHGDSEAFF

abundance: -
j_gene: TRBJ2-1
v_gene: TRBV25-1
len: 13
d_gene: -
CDR3nt: TGTGCCAGCAGTGAAGCTACAAGCAATGAGCAGTTCTTC
CDR3aa: CASSEATSNEQFF

abundance: -
j_gene: TRBJ2-2
v_gene: TRBV3-1
len: 17
d_gene: TRBD1
CDR3nt: TGTGCCAGCAGTCCTGGACAGGGGGCTTTACGCACCGGGGAGCTGTTTTTT
CDR3aa: CASSPGQGALRTGELFF

abundance: -
j_gene: TRBJ2-3
v_gene: TRBV25-1
len: 14
d_gene: -
CDR3nt: TGTGCCAGCAGTCTTGCACGAAGCACAGATACGCAGTATTTT
CDR3aa: CASSLARSTDTQYF

abundance: -
j_gene: TRBJ2-1
v_gene: TRBV6-6
len: 14
d_gene: -
CDR3nt: TGTGCCAGTAATATGGGCCCGGGGCGCAATGAGCAGTTCTTC
CDR3aa: CASNMGPGRNEQFF

abundance: -
j_gene: TRBJ2-1
v_gene: TRBV30
len: 13
d_gene: -
CDR3nt: TGTGCCTGGAGTGGTGGGGGCTACAATGAGCAGTTCTTC
CDR3aa: CAWSGGGYNEQFF

abundance: -
j_gene: TRBJ2-7
v_gene: TRBV4-3
len: 15
d_gene: -
CDR3nt: TGCGCCAGCAGCCAAGAACTGCAGGGTGGCTACGAGCAGTACTTC
CDR3aa: CASSQELQGGYEQYF

abundance: -
j_gene: TRBJ1-1
v_gene: TRBV30
len: 12
d_gene: -
CDR3nt: TGTGCCTGGAGTGGACCGGGGAATGAAGCTTTCTTT
CDR3aa: CAWSGPGNEAFF

abundance: -
j_gene: TRBJ2-1
v_gene: TRBV27
len: 15
d_gene: -
CDR3nt: TGTGCCAGCAGCGCCGATGAGACTCTGTACAATGAGCAGTTCTTC
CDR3aa: CASSADETLYNEQFF

abundance: few
j_gene: TRBJ2-3
v_gene: TRBV6-2/TRBV6-3
len: 14
d_gene: TRBD1
CDR3nt: TGTGCCAGCAGCCGCGGACAGGCCACAGATACGCAGTATTTT
CDR3aa: CASSRGQATDTQYF

abundance: -
j_gene: TRBJ2-7
v_gene: TRBV6-1
len: 15
d_gene: TRBD2
CDR3nt: TGTGCCAGCAGTCTCCAAGCGGGGACCTCCTACGAGCAGTACTTC
CDR3aa: CASSLQAGTSYEQYF

abundance: -
j_gene: TRBJ2-2
v_gene: TRBV9
len: 14
d_gene: -
CDR3nt: TGTGCCAGCAGCGTAGTGGATAACACCGGGGAGCTGTTTTTT
CDR3aa: CASSVVDNTGELFF

abundance: -
j_gene: TRBJ1-1
v_gene: TRBV27
len: 13
d_gene: -
CDR3nt: TGTGCCAGCAGTTTATTCCAGGGTCTGGAAGCTTTCTTT
CDR3aa: CASSLFQGLEAFF

abundance: -
j_gene: TRBJ1-3
v_gene: TRBV9
len: 18
d_gene: -
CDR3nt: TGTGCCAGCAGCCCGAACCAAGAGCTTCGGACCTCTGGAAACACCATATATTTT
CDR3aa: CASSPNQELRTSGNTIYF

abundance: -
j_gene: TRBJ1-3
v_gene: TRBV12-3/TRBV12-4
len: 14
d_gene: -
CDR3nt: TGTGCCAGCACCCGGAGAATCTCTGGAAACACCATATATTTT
CDR3aa: CASTRRISGNTIYF

abundance: -
j_gene: TRBJ1-5
v_gene: TRBV30
len: 15
d_gene: -
CDR3nt: TGTGCCTGGAGCGGAGACAGCGAACTCAATCAGCCCCAGCATTTT
CDR3aa: CAWSGDSELNQPQHF

abundance: -
j_gene: TRBJ2-6
v_gene: TRBV20-1
len: 17
d_gene: TRBD1
CDR3nt: TGCAGTGCTAGGACCAGGGGGCATCAGGCTGGGGCCAACGTCCTGACTTTC
CDR3aa: CSARTRGHQAGANVLTF

abundance: -
j_gene: TRBJ1-2
v_gene: TRBV6-5
len: 11
d_gene: TRBD1
CDR3nt: TGTGCCGGGGGGACAGGGAGAAGCTACACCTTC
CDR3aa: CAGGTGRSYTF

abundance: -
j_gene: TRBJ2-7
v_gene: TRBV12-3/TRBV12-4
len: 14
d_gene: -
CDR3nt: TGTGCCAGCAGTTCTCCGGGACACCAATACGAGCAGTACTTC
CDR3aa: CASSSPGHQYEQYF

abundance: -
j_gene: TRBJ2-7
v_gene: TRBV30
len: 13
d_gene: -
CDR3nt: TGTGCCTGGAGTGTGGGCAGGACGTCCGAGCAGTACTTC
CDR3aa: CAWSVGRTSEQYF

abundance: -
j_gene: TRBJ2-1
v_gene: TRBV27
len: 15
d_gene: TRBD1
CDR3nt: TGTGCCAGCAGTGTACCGGGACAGGCTAACAATGAGCAGTTCTTC
CDR3aa: CASSVPGQANNEQFF

abundance: -
j_gene: TRBJ2-7
v_gene: TRBV4-1
len: 15
d_gene: -
CDR3nt: TGCGCCAGCAGCCAAGATAACAGGGGAGGCTACGAGCAGTACTTC
CDR3aa: CASSQDNRGGYEQYF

abundance: -
j_gene: TRBJ2-5
v_gene: TRBV19
len: 13
d_gene: -
CDR3nt: TGTGCCAGCACACCTGGAAATCAAGAGACCCAGTACTTC
CDR3aa: CASTPGNQETQYF

abundance: -
j_gene: TRBJ2-7
v_gene: TRBV7-9
len: 14
d_gene: TRBD1
CDR3nt: TGTGCCAGCAGCTACCGGGACAGACCCTACGAGCAGTACTTC
CDR3aa: CASSYRDRPYEQYF

abundance: -
j_gene: TRBJ2-7
v_gene: TRBV7-8
len: 15
d_gene: TRBD1
CDR3nt: TGTGCCAGCAGCGCGCTTGGACAGGGACTCTACGAGCAGTACTTC
CDR3aa: CASSALGQGLYEQYF

abundance: -
j_gene: TRBJ2-6
v_gene: TRBV4-3
len: 16
d_gene: TRBD1
CDR3nt: TGCGCCAGCAGCCAAGGACAGGGGTCTGGGGCCAACGTCCTGACTTTC
CDR3aa: CASSQGQGSGANVLTF

abundance: -
j_gene: TRBJ2-5
v_gene: TRBV7-2
len: 13
d_gene: TRBD2
CDR3nt: TGTGCCAGCAGCTTCGGGGGGGCGGAGACCCAGTACTTC
CDR3aa: CASSFGGAETQYF

abundance: -
j_gene: TRBJ1-4
v_gene: TRBV4-3
len: 17
d_gene: -
CDR3nt: TGCGCCAGCAGCCAAGAGAGTAAGGGGGGCACTGGGGAAAAACTGTTTTTT
CDR3aa: CASSQESKGGTGEKLFF

abundance: -
j_gene: TRBJ2-5
v_gene: TRBV6-2/TRBV6-3
len: 14
d_gene: -
CDR3nt: TGTGCCAGCAGCCTCGAGAGGACTGGAGAGACCCAGTACTTC
CDR3aa: CASSLERTGETQYF

abundance: -
j_gene: TRBJ2-7
v_gene: TRBV6-1
len: 14
d_gene: TRBD2
CDR3nt: TGTGCCAGCAGTGACGGGACTAGTCCGTACGAGCAGTACTTC
CDR3aa: CASSDGTSPYEQYF